Listed below are T cell receptor beta chains from one sample, sequenced in a study of OX40 agonist ivuxolimab in advanced cancers. Sequencing used immunoSEQ multiplex PCR; TCRdb keeps in-frame clones, though not all of them. The sample lists under 65,000 clones, 91% occurring once. The sequencing here drew on CD4+ or CD8+ T cells sorted from blood, taken in a trial of the OX40 agonist ivuxolimab. The receptors shown here come from an adult with an advanced solid tumor such as melanoma, head and neck, liver or kidney cancer. Each CDR3 is given with its conserved first and last residue. D genes are given only for firm matches. Some rows have no size entry. The others give once, few or many, or a class for an expanded clone.

TRBD1	TRBV6-5	once	TRBJ1-2	TGTGCCAGCAGCCTGACAGGGGGCTGGGCTGGCTACACCTTC	CASSLTGGWAGYTF
NA	TRBV6-1	NA	TRBJ1-5	TGTGCCAGCAGTGTTTCAGGACAGCCCCAGCATTTT	CASSVSGQPQHF
NA	TRBV5-6	NA	TRBJ2-7	TGTGCCAGCATCTTGGGTGGGGGTCCCTACGAGCAGTACTTC	CASILGGGPYEQYF
NA	TRBV19	NA	TRBJ1-1	TGTGCCAGTAGGGAGGGCCGGACTGAAGCTTTCTTT	CASREGRTEAFF
NA	TRBV28	NA	TRBJ2-5	TGTGCCAGCAGTTTATGGTCCGGGATCCAAGAGACCCAGTACTTC	CASSLWSGIQETQYF
TRBD2	TRBV7-6	once	TRBJ2-1	TGTGCCAGCAGCTTAGGCAGCGGGGGGGCCAATGAGCAGTTCTTC	CASSLGSGGANEQFF
TRBD1	TRBV19	once	TRBJ1-2	TGTGCCAGTAGTATAACGACAGGGAACTATGGCTACACCTTC	CASSITTGNYGYTF
TRBD1	TRBV12-5	NA	TRBJ1-5	TGTGCTAGTGGTTCGACCGGGACAGGGTATCAGCCCCAGCATTTT	CASGSTGTGYQPQHF
TRBD1	TRBV9	NA	TRBJ2-5	TGTGCCAGCAGCGAGGGGACAGGGCAAGAGACCCAGTACTTC	CASSEGTGQETQYF
NA	TRBV29-1	NA	TRBJ1-3	TGCAGCGTTATACAGGGCCCTGGAAACACCATATATTTT	CSVIQGPGNTIYF
NA	TRBV7-2	NA	TRBJ2-2	TGTGCCAGCAGCTTTATTGGGGGGTTGGAGCTGTTTTTT	CASSFIGGLELFF
NA	TRBV4-2	NA	TRBJ1-1	TGTGCCAGCAGCCAAGAGGCGGGGGTCGGGACTGAAGCTTTCTTT	CASSQEAGVGTEAFF
TRBD2	TRBV4-3	NA	TRBJ2-3	TGCGCCAGCAGCCCCCGGACTAGCACCCCCACAGATACGCAGTATTTT	CASSPRTSTPTDTQYF
NA	TRBV27	NA	TRBJ2-1	TGTGCCAGCAGTTTATGGACGAGCTACAATGAGCAGTTCTTC	CASSLWTSYNEQFF
TRBD1	TRBV6-5	NA	TRBJ1-2	TGTGCCAGCAGAATGACAGGGGCCCGCTCCGGCTACACCTTC	CASRMTGARSGYTF
NA	TRBV27	NA	TRBJ1-2	TGTGCCAGCAGTTTAGTAAGGCCTGGAGGGGAGTATGGCTACACCTTC	CASSLVRPGGEYGYTF
NA	TRBV4-1	NA	TRBJ1-3	TGCGCCAGCAGCCAAGATTCCCGGACTGGAAACACCATATATTTT	CASSQDSRTGNTIYF
NA	TRBV5-6	NA	TRBJ1-2	TGTGCCAGCAGCTTGAGGCAGGGTCCCTACTATGGCTACACCTTC	CASSLRQGPYYGYTF
NA	TRBV7-6	NA	TRBJ1-1	TGTGCCAGTTCCTGGGGGGGGAACACTGAAGCTTTCTTT	CASSWGGNTEAFF
NA	TRBV30	NA	TRBJ1-2	TGTGCCTCTAGATTTAACTATGGCTACACCTTC	CASRFNYGYTF
NA	TRBV6-6	NA	TRBJ1-5	TGTGCCAGCAGAGAGGGACCGTACAATCAGCCCCAGCATTTT	CASREGPYNQPQHF
NA	TRBV7-2	NA	TRBJ1-2	TGTGCCAGCAGCTTAGTCGCAGGCTGGAATGGCTACACCTTC	CASSLVAGWNGYTF
NA	TRBV19	NA	TRBJ1-5	TGTGCCAGTACCCTCTGGGGTTATAGCAATCAGCCCCAGCATTTT	CASTLWGYSNQPQHF
NA	TRBV4-2	NA	TRBJ1-5	TGTGCCAGCAGCCAAGAGGGGACATTACCTCAGCCCCAGCATTTT	CASSQEGTLPQPQHF
NA	TRBV2	NA	TRBJ1-1	TGTGCCAGCACGTGGGGGGCTGAAGCTTTCTTT	CASTWGAEAFF
TRBD1	TRBV4-2	medium-sized	TRBJ2-7	TGTGCCAGCAGCCCTTGGACAGGGGGCGGCGAGCAGTACTTC	CASSPWTGGGEQYF
NA	TRBV16	NA	TRBJ1-4	TGTGCCAGCAGCCGCACGGGACTCTTAACTTCAACTAATGAAAAACTGTTTTTT	CASSRTGLLTSTNEKLFF
TRBD2	TRBV5-4	NA	TRBJ2-3	TGTGCCAGCAGCCCCTTTAGCGGGGGAAGCACAGATACGCAGTATTTT	CASSPFSGGSTDTQYF
NA	TRBV27	NA	TRBJ2-1	TGTGCCAGCAGTTTAAAGGGGTACTACAATGAGCAGTTCTTC	CASSLKGYYNEQFF